This T cell receptor (beta chain) came from a study of blood T cell repertoires in COVID-19. Study at large: T cells, B-cell-depleted T cells, or PBMCs provided the cDNA or gDNA that served as material.

The method was immunoSEQ multiplex PCR; TCRdb's version includes in-frame clones alone and lacks a portion of them. The repertoire consists of around 300,000 clones, with 88% occurring once and the leading ten covering around 2.9%. The study assigned cohorts using participant-reported clinical history. Germline V gene sequence: CDR1 ENHRY, CDR2 SYGVKD. V dropped 7 bases and J dropped 7; count of bases not matched to a gene: 7. This CDR3 comprises 15 residues. This TCR came from a woman in her 50s who had recovered from COVID-19. The sequenced sample was PBMCs or T cells enriched from blood (not recorded which). The chain links TRBV10-3 to TRBJ2-7; TRBD2 matches 16 bases. The CDR3 spells CAIKGTSGRAQEQYF. CDR3 in DNA: TGTGCCATCAAGGGGACTAGCGGGAGGGCCCAAGAGCAGTACTTC.